This T cell receptor (beta chain) is from a study of T cells in Graves' hyperthyroidism and ophthalmopathy. Study results and caveats: Blood also contained most expanded thyroid clonotypes above 0.001.

From germline, CDR1 is MNHNS and CDR2 SASEGT. The CDR3 length is 12 residues. Trimming cost V 5 bases and J 13 bases; bases outside gene matches: 7. The study enrolled patients aged 18 to 65 with newly diagnosed hyperthyroidism of under 2 months' duration. Fresh 10 ml peripheral blood yielded PBMCs. The TCR beta CDR3 regions underwent amplification using RNA transcripts as the source. The HTBI primer set served for first-round RT-PCR of the TCR CDR3. TCRdb re-derived calls from the multiplex PCR reads in MiXCR, one entry per CDR3 protein. The profile covers fewer than 700,000 distinct CDR3 sequences, with about 16% appearing a single time and around 4% taken by the ten largest. About this clonotype itself: No antigen is known for it.

The genes are TRBV6-1 and TRBJ2-4; 8 bases align to TRBD2. The sequence was obtained from a woman in her thirties with Graves' hyperthyroidism. The material sequenced was blood. The CDR3 bases are TGTGCCAGCAGTTCCCAGCGGGGGAAACAGTACTTC. Translated, it gives CASSSQRGKQYF.